The 8 T cell receptor beta chains reported below all come from one sample, sequenced in a study of brain T cells in children with intractable seizures. Produced via immunoSEQ multiplex PCR; TCRdb's table is partial and in-frame only. Here the sample spans 110,000 or so clones, roughly 94% being singletons. The sample consisted of peripheral blood, taken at surgery. All receptors derive from a boy in the first two years of life with hemimegalencephaly and intractable seizures.

The chain joins TRBV18 to TRBJ2-7, with a possible D match to TRBD1 (6 bases). Germline CDR1 reads KGHSH; CDR2 reads LQKENI. The V end lost 1 base, the J end lost 3 bases, and 10 bases lay between the germline ends. The CDR3 spans 14 residues. The CDR3 nucleotides are TGTGCCAGCTCACCACGAACAGGGAACTACGAGCAGTACTTC. Amino acid sequence: CASSPRTGNYEQYF.

This sequence joins TRBV9 and TRBJ1-5, with D unresolved. Per germline, CDR1 SGDLS and CDR2 YYNGEE. The CDR3 length is 14 residues. V gave up 2 bases and J gave up 7 bases, with 13 bases separating them. CDR3 bases: TGTGCCAGCAGCGTTGGGGATTCGGAACAGCCCCAGCATTTT. This encodes CASSVGDSEQPQHF.

This chain connects TRBV2 to TRBJ1-1; weak D call: TRBD1 (6 bases). Trimming removed 10 bases at V and 1 base at J, with 10 bases between. Germline loops: CDR1 SNHLY, CDR2 FYNNEI. This CDR3 is built from 12 residues. The CDR3 is CATRGQNTEAFF. The DNA of the CDR3 is TGTGCCACCCGGGGACAGAACACTGAAGCTTTCTTT.

The rearrangement links TRBV2 to TRBJ2-5; possibly TRBD1 or TRBD2 for D (7 bases each). CDR1 and CDR2 from the germline V gene are SNHLY and FYNNEI. The length of the CDR3 is 13 residues. V dropped 3 bases and J dropped 7 bases, with 12 bases sitting between them. The CDR3 bases are TGTGCCAGCAGTGAGGGCAGGGGGGGGACCCAGTACTTC. Protein product: CASSEGRGGTQYF.

The chain recombines TRBV13 with TRBJ1-3, with TRBD1 identical over 7 bases. In germline, CDR1 is PRHDT, CDR2 FYEKMQ (reference sequence). V gave up 4 bases and J gave up 7 bases; unmatched junction bases: 19. This CDR3 is 18 amino acids long. DNA of the CDR3: TGTGCCAGCAGCTCGTACTTCGACTCACAGGGGATTGAGAACACCATATATTTT. Residues: CASSSYFDSQGIENTIYF. Complete variable domain (other parts from reference TRBV13 and TRBJ1-3): AAGVIQSPRHLIKEKRETATLKCYPIPRHDTVYWYQQGPGQDPQFLISFYEKMQSDKGSIPDRFSAQQFSDYHSELNMSSLELGDSALYFCASSSYFDSQGIENTIYFGEGSWLTVV.

This clone has just one count. Additional DNA sequences in this sample encode the identical CDR3. The chain recombines TRBV6-1 with TRBJ1-5; unclear D gene. Between the trimmed V and J ends, which lost 0 bases and 2 bases, there was a span of 8 bases. Germline values: CDR1 MNHNS, CDR2 SASEGT. The CDR3 runs to 15 residues. CDR3 sequence: CASSEARWGNQPQHF. The CDR3 DNA sequence: TGTGCCAGCAGTGAAGCCAGGTGGGGCAATCAGCCCCAGCATTTT.

This chain links TRBV27 with TRBJ2-7, with unresolved D. CDR1 is MNHEY, CDR2 SMNVEV, per germline (reference sequence). CDR3 length: 15 amino acids. Trimming left V 5 bases short and J 5 bases short, with 19 bases between. This CDR3 reads CASSAGPTLGHEQYF. CDR3 nucleotide sequence: TGTGCCAGCAGTGCCGGACCCACACTCGGGCACGAGCAGTACTTC.

This clone was seen only a few times. The rearrangement uses TRBV29-1 and TRBJ1-5; D remains unclear. V was pared by 6 bases and J by 1 base, with 10 bases between. The CDR3 totals 13 residues. The V gene's germline CDR1 is SQVTM and CDR2 ANQGSEA. The DNA of the CDR3 is TGCAGCGTCCGCTGGGGAAGCAATCAGCCCCAGCATTTT. Residues: CSVRWGSNQPQHF.